This TCR beta chain was sequenced for a study of shared clonotypes between healthy human individuals (dated by TCRdb to 2020 to 2022). Some background on the complete study: A couple of women and three men aged 18 to 49 years were included in the cohort. For each donor, CD4 naive and CD4 memory were each given three plates, CD8 naive was given two plates, and CD8 memory was given one plate. Blood TCR repertoires of about five healthy adults were deeply sequenced to estimate repertoire size and the extent of clonotype sharing between individuals. Different laboratories and diverse techniques were used to prepare libraries and sequence TCR repertoires, to increase sequencing depth and limit assay-specific biases. Leukapheresis yielded between about 0.85 and 9 billion PBMCs per donor.

The CDR1 and CDR2 encoded by the germline V gene are SGHTA and FQGNSA. There are 12 amino acids in the CDR3, from cysteine to phenylalanine inclusive. The CDR3 DNA has 36 bases and is translated from base 1. Deletion took 5 bases off V and 5 bases off J, with a span of 10 bases between the germline ends. CD8 naive samples were CD45RO-negative cells positively selected for CCR7, giving a CD45RA+CCR7+ population that excluded TemRA cells. Donors were healthy HIV-negative adults with no recently reported acute infections or vaccinations. Every donor was a Caucasian adult residing in Nashville, Tennessee, USA. Blood was collected by leukapheresis, and PBMCs were isolated by Ficoll-Histopaque density gradient centrifugation and then cryopreserved in liquid nitrogen vapor phase. Analytical flow cytometry was used to check the purity and quantity of each magnetically sorted T cell population. From each sorted fraction, genomic DNA was isolated and quantified by UV absorbance on a Nanodrop 2000c.

The full study reports these points: Rarefaction of sorted-subset datasets indicated incomplete sequencing despite the large sequencing depth. Only blood was sampled, and tissue TCR repertoires likely differ from those in blood. Clonotypes shared by all four sorted-subset donors showed higher generation probabilities than non-shared clonotypes. Roughly 5.2% of naive CD4, 3.5% of naive CD8, roughly 2.4% of memory CD4, and 0.4% of memory CD8 clonotypes were shared across several donors. Pairwise subsampling led to the expectation that sequencing depth would affect the degree of clonotype sharing among donors. Because the study included only a small number of donors, the genetic and exposure-history diversity represented was limited. Estimated clonotype richness was generally larger for naive than for memory subsets.

Comment on this clone: What this receptor recognizes is not known. Within one base of it there is no much larger clone, and no base qualities were kept.

Using the deep immunoSEQ assay, TCR CDR3 regions were amplified from genomic DNA by multiplex PCR. Genomic DNA extracted from each cell subset was distributed evenly over all wells of several immunoSEQ 96-well plates, and each plate served as one replicate. For sorted subsets, roughly 200 ng of genomic DNA, equivalent to 25,000 to 35,000 T cell genomes, went into each replicate PCR. Purified libraries were measured with a Qubit 3.0 fluorometer, size-checked on a Bioanalyzer 2100, and measured again with the KAPA Library Quantification kit. Every immunoSEQ 96-well plate was sequenced on a separate single-read 150-cycle Illumina NextSeq 550 flow cell. In the source study's methods: Because only junctional sequences without quality scores were contained in the immunoSEQ output, filtering matching that applied to full-length reads could not be performed. Sequences were annotated with PyIR, a Python wrapper for IgBLAST v1.9, and V/J genes and CDR3 were assigned using IMGT germline references. Any read was removed if the V/J assignment was weak (E-value above 1e-6), the CDR3 was missing, or the read contained stop codons, out-of-frame junctions, or ambiguous translated residues. V3J clonotypes were defined as sequences sharing an identical inferred V gene, J gene, and CDR3 amino acid sequence. The percentage overlap between two repertoires was calculated by dividing the number of shared unique clonotypes by the size of the smaller repertoire. Three approaches were used to assess repertoire richness: RTK rarefaction, the Chao1 estimator, and Recon v2.1 estimates of unobserved clonotypes. OLGA was used to compute generation probabilities for all TCRbeta clonotypes that the gDNA method yielded from a handful of donors. TCRdb mirrors the immuneACCESS table, restricted to in-frame sequences. Some clones are absent from its copies; in checked studies, under half trace to an unresolved V gene, and the reason for the others is unknown. That table gives V, J and clone size, and the DNA gave D and trimming. Within this sample are roughly 850,000 clones, with about 96% of them counted one time only. The ten largest clones represent under 0.25% of the sample.

Sequenced material: naive CD8+ T cells sorted from blood. The cell subset or site label of this sample denotes: CD45RA+CCR7+. The TCR was taken from a man aged 25 to 40 in good health. Here the chain combines TRBV7-2 and TRBJ2-7; the D segment cannot be called with confidence. The CDR3 loop reads CASSLMAHEQYF. The DNA sequence is given as TGTGCCAGCAGCCTTATGGCCCACGAGCAGTACTTC.